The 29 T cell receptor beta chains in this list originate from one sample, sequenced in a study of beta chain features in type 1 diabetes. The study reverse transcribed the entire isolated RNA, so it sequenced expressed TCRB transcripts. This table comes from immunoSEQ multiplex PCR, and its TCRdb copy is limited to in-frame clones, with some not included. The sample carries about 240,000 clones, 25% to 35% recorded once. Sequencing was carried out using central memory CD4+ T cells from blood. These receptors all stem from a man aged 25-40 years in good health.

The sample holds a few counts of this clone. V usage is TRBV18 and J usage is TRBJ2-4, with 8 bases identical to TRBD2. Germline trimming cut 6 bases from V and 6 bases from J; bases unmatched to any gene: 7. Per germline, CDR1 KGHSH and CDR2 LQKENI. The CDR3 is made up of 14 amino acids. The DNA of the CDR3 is TGTGCCAGCTCGACTGGACTAGCAGGAAACATTCAGTACTTC. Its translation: CASSTGLAGNIQYF.

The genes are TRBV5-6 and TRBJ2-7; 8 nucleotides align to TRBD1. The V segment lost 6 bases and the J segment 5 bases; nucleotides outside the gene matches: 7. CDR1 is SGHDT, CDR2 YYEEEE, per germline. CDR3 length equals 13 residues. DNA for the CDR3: TGTGCCAGCATCGGACAGGGTATCAACGAGCAGTACTTC. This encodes CASIGQGINEQYF.

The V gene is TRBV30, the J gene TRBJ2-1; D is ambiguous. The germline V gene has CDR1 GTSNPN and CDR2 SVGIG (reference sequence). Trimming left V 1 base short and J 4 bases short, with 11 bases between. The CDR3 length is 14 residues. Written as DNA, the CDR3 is TGTGCCTGGAGTGACAGAGGTTCGTACAATGAGCAGTTCTTC. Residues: CAWSDRGSYNEQFF.

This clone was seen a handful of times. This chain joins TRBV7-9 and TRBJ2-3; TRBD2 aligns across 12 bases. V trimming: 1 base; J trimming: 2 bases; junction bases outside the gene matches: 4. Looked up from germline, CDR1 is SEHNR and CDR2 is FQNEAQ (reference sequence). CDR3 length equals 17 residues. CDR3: CASSLDRTSGATDTQYF. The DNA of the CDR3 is TGTGCCAGCAGCTTAGATCGGACTAGCGGGGCCACAGATACGCAGTATTTT.

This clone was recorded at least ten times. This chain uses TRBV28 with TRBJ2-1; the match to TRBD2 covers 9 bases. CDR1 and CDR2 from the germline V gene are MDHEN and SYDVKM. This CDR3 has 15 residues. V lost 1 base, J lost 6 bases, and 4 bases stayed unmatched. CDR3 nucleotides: TGTGCCAGCAGTTTATTGCGGGAGGGCCGCAATGAGCAGTTCTTC. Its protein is CASSLLREGRNEQFF.

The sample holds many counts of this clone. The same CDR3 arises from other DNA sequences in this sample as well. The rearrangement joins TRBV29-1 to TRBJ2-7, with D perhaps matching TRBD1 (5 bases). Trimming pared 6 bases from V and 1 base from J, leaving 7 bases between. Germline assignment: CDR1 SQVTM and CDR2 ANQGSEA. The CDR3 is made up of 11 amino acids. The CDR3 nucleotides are TGCAGCGTCCAGGGTTCCTACGAGCAGTACTTC. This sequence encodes CSVQGSYEQYF.

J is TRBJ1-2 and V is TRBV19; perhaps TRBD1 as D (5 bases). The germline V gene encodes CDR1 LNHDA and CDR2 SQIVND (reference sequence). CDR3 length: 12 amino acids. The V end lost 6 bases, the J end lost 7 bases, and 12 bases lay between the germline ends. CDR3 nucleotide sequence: TGTGCCAGTAGGTGGGGCCGTAGTGGCTACACCTTC. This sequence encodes CASRWGRSGYTF.

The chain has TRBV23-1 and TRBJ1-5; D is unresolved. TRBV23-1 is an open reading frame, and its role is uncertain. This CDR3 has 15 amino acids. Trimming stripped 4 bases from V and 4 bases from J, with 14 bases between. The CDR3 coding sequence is TGCGCCAGCAGTCCTACTTCGGGTCTTAATCAGCCCCAGCATTTT. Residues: CASSPTSGLNQPQHF.

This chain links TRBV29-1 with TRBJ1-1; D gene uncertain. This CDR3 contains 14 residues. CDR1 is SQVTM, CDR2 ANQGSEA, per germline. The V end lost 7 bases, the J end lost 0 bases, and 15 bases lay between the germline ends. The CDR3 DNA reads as TGCAGCGCCCAAATTGGTGCAATGAACACTGAAGCTTTCTTT. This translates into CSAQIGAMNTEAFF.

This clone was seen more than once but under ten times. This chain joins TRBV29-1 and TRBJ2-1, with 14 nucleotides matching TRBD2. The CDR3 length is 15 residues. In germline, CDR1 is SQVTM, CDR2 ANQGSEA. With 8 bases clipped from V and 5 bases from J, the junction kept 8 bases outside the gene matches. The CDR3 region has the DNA TGCAGCAACCCGGGACTAGCGGGGGATCACAATGAGCAGTTCTTC. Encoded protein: CSNPGLAGDHNEQFF.

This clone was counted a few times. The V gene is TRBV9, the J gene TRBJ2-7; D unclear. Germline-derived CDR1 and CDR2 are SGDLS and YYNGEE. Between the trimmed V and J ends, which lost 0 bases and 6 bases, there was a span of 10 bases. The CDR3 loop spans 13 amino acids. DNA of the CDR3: TGTGCCAGCAGCGTAGGTGGCTTCGGCGAGCAGTACTTC. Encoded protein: CASSVGGFGEQYF. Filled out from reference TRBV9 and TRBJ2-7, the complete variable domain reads DSGVTQTPKHLITATGQRVTLRCSPRSGDLSVYWYQQSLDQGLQFLIQYYNGEERAKGNILERFSAQQFPDLHSELNLSSLELGDSALYFCASSVGGFGEQYFGPGTRLTVT.

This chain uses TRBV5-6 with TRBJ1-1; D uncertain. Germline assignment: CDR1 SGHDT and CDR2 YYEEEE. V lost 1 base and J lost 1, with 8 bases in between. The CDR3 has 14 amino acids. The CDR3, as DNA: TGTGCCAGCAGCTTGTTACAAGGGAACACTGAAGCTTTCTTT. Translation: CASSLLQGNTEAFF.

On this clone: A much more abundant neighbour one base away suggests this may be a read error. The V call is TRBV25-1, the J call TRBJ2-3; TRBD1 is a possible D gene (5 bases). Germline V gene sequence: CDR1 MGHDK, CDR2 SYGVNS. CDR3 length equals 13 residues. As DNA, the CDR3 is TGTGGTCCGCAGGGTAGAGAGGCAGATACGCAGTATTTT. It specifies CGPQGREADTQYF.

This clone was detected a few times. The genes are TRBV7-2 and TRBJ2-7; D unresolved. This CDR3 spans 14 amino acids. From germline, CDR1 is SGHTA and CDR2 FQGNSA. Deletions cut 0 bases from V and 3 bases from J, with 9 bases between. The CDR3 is CASSLARVYYEQYF. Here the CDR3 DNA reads TGTGCCAGCAGCTTAGCTAGGGTGTACTACGAGCAGTACTTC.

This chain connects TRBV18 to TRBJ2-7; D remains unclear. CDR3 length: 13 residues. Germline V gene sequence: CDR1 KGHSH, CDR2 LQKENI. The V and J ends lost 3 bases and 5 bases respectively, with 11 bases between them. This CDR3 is CASSPGLMDEQYF. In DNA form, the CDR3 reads TGTGCCAGCTCACCGGGGTTAATGGACGAGCAGTACTTC.

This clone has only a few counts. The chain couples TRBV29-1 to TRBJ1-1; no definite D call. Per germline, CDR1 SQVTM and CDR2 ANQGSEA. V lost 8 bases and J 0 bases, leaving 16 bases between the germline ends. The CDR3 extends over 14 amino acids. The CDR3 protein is CSPVGLQLNTEAFF. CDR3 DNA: TGCAGCCCTGTAGGTTTACAGCTGAACACTGAAGCTTTCTTT.

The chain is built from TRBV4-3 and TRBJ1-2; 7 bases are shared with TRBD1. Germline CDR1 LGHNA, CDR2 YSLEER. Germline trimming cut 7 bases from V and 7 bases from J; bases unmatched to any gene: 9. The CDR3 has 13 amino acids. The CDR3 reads CASTSQGESGYTF. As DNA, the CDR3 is TGCGCCAGCACCTCCCAGGGGGAAAGTGGCTACACCTTC.

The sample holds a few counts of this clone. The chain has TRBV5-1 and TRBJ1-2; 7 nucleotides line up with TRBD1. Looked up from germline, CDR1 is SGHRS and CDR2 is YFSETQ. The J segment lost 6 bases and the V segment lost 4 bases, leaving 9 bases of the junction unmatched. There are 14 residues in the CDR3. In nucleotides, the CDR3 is TGCGCCAGCAGCGTCGGTGGGACAGAGAATGGCTACACCTTC. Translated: CASSVGGTENGYTF.

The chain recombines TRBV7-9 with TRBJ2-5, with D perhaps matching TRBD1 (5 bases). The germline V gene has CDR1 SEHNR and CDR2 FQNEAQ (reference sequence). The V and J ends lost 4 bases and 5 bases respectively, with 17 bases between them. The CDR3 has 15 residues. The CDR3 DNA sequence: TGTGCCAGCAGCTCCCAGGGTCCCTTACGGGAGACCCAGTACTTC. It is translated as CASSSQGPLRETQYF.

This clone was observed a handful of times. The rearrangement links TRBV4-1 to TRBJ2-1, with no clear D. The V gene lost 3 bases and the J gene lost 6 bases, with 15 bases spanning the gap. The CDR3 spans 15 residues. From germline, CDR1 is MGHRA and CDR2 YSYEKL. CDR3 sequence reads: CASSQTPEKGNEQFF. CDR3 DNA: TGCGCCAGCAGCCAGACGCCTGAAAAGGGCAATGAGCAGTTCTTC.

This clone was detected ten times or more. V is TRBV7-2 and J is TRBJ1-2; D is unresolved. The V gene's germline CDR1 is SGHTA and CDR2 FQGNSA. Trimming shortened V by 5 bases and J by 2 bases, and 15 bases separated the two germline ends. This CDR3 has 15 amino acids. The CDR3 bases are TGTGCCAGCAGCCCCCGTGCCGGGAGCAACTATGGCTACACCTTC. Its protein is CASSPRAGSNYGYTF.

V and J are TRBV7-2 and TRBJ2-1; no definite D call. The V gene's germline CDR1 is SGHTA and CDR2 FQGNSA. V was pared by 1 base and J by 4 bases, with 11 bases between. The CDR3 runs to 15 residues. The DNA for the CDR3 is TGTGCCAGCAGCTTAGGACAAGGGATTTACAATGAGCAGTTCTTC. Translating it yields CASSLGQGIYNEQFF.

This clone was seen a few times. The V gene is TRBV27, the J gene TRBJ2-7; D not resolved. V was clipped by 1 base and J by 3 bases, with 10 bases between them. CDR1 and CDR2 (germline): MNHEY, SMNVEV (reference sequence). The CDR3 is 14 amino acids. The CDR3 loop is CASSLWPRSYEQYF. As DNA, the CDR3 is TGTGCCAGCAGTTTATGGCCCCGTAGCTACGAGCAGTACTTC.

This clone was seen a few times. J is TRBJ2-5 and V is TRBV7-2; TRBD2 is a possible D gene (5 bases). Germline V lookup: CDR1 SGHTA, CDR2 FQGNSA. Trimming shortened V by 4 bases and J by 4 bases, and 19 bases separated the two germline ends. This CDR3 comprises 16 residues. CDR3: CASSSPLGGRAETQYF. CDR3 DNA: TGTGCCAGCAGCTCACCCCTCGGCGGGCGAGCAGAGACCCAGTACTTC.

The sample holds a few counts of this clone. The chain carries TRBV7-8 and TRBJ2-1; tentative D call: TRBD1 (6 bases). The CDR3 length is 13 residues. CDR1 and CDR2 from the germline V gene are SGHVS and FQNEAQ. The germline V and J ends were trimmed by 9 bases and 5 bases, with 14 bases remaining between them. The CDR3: CASRPGTHNEQFF. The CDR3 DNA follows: TGTGCCAGTAGACCCGGGACACACAATGAGCAGTTCTTC.

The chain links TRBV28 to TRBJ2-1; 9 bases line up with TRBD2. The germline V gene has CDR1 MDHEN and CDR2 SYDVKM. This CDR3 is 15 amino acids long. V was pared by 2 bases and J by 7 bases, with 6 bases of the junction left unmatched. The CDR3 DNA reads TGTGCCAGCAGTTTAGGGTCTAGCGGGATTAATGAGCAGTTCTTC. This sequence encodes CASSLGSSGINEQFF.

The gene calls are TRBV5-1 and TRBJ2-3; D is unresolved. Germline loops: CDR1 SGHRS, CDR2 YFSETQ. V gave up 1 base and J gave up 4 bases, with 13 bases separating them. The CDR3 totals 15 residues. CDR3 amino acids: CASSLSSQQADTQYF. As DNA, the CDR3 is TGCGCCAGCAGCTTGAGTAGCCAGCAGGCAGATACGCAGTATTTT.

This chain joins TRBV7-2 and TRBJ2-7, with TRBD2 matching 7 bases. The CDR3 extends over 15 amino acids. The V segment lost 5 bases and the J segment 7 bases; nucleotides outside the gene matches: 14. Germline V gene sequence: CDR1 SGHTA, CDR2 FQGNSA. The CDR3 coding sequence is TGTGCCAGCAGCCTCGGGGGGACGGGGGTGAGGGAGCAGTACTTC. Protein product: CASSLGGTGVREQYF. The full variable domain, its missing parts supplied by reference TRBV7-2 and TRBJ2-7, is GAGVSQSPSNKVTEKGKDVELRCDPISGHTALYWYRQSLGQGLEFLIYFQGNSAPDKSGLPSDRFSAERTGGSVSTLTIQRTQQEDSAVYLCASSLGGTGVREQYFGPGTRLTVT.

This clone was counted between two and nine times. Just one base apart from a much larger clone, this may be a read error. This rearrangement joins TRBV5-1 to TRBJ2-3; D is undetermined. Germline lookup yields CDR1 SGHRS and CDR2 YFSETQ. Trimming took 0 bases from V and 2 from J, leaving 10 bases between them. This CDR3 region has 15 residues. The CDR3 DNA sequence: TGCGCCAGCAGCTTGGGCGGCGGACCCACAGATACGCAGTATTTT. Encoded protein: CASSLGGGPTDTQYF.